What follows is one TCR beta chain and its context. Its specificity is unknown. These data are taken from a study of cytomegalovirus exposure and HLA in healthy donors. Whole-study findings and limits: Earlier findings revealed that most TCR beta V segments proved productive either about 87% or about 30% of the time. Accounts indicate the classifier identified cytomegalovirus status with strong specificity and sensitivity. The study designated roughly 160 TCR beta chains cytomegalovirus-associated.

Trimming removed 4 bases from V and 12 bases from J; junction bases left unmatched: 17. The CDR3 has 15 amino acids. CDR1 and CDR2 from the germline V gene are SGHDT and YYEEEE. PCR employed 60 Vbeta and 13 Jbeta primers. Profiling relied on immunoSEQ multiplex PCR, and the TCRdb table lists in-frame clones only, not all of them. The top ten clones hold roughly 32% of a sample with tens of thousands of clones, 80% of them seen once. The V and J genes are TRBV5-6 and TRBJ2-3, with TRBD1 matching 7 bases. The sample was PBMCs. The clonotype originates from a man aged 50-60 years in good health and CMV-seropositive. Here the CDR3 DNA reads TGTGCCAGCAGCCCCACTCATGAGGACAGGCGCGGTCAGTATTTT. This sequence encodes CASSPTHEDRRGQYF.